These 25 T cell receptor beta chains came from one sample sequenced in a study of tumor and adjacent non-tumor tissue in lung cancer. No cell sorting was done before RNA was extracted from the tissue. Distant lung tissue was collected more than 3 cm away from the tumor edge. Three rounds of nested PCR, following a modified ARM-PCR protocol, produced the TCRbeta library. TCRdb reprocessed the multiplex PCR reads via MiXCR and lists one record per CDR3 protein. The profile shows 65,000 to 75,000 distinct CDR3 sequences, around 76% of them singletons. The source material was distant non-tumor lung tissue. These receptors all stem from a man aged 55 to 70 with non-small cell lung cancer.

As concerns this clonotype: One end of the junction is discordant with germline, which a read error may explain. V is TRBV20-1 and J is TRBJ2-7, with TRBD2 matching 8 bases. The germline V gene has CDR1 DFQATT and CDR2 SNEGSKA (reference sequence). This CDR3 comprises 15 residues. The CDR3 reads CSANFRRLATYELYF. CDR3 coding DNA: TGCAGTGCCAACTTCCGGAGACTAGCGACTTACGAGCTGTACTTC.

The chain carries TRBV4-1 and TRBJ2-2; D unclear. Germline assignment: CDR1 MGHRA and CDR2 YSYEKL. The CDR3 spans 14 residues. The V end was cut by 5 bases, the J end by 15 bases, with 22 bases between. CDR3 in amino acids: CASSSDSLRGEMFF. In DNA form, the CDR3 reads TGCGCCAGCAGCTCAGACTCTCTACGCGGTGAGATGTTTTTT.

The sample holds one count of this clonotype. One end of the junction is discordant with germline, which a read error may explain. The J gene is TRBJ2-5, the V gene TRBV29-1; 7 bases agree with TRBD2. Germline V lookup: CDR1 SQVTM, CDR2 ANQGSEA. This CDR3 region has 12 residues. CDR3 in amino acids: CSTPRGRETQYF. The CDR3 DNA is TGCAGCACCCCGAGAGGGCGGGAGACGCAGTACTTC.

The chain recombines TRBV5-6 with TRBJ2-7, with no clear D. There are 16 residues in the CDR3. Germline assignment: CDR1 SGHDT and CDR2 YYEEEE. V gave up 0 bases and J gave up 0 bases, with 13 bases separating them. This chain's CDR3 is CASSLADVAVSYEQYF. The CDR3 nucleotides read TGTGCCAGCAGCTTGGCGGACGTGGCCGTCTCCTACGAGCAGTACTTC.

The genes are TRBV6-6 and TRBJ1-2; D is uncertain. V shed 6 bases and J shed 14 bases, with 13 bases lying between them. This CDR3 contains 10 residues. Germline assignment: CDR1 MNHNY and CDR2 SVGAGI (reference sequence). The CDR3 loop reads CASSLDGNTF. As DNA, the CDR3 is TGTGCCAGCAGCCTTGATGGCAATACCTTC.

Remarks on this clonotype: A much larger clone differs from this one at a single base, so this may be a read error. The gene calls are TRBV20-1 and TRBJ2-3, with TRBD1 matching over 9 bases. Germline lookup yields CDR1 DFQATT and CDR2 SNEGSKA (reference sequence). The V gene end was trimmed by 3 bases and the J gene end by 5 bases; junction bases not matched to a gene: 9. The CDR3 loop spans 15 amino acids. The CDR3 nucleotides read TGCAGTGCTAGGATTACAGGGGGCGCAGGAGATACGCAGTATTTT. Encoded protein: CSARITGGAGDTQYF.

To note about this clonotype: Compared with germline, one end of the junction differs, possibly owing to a read error. This chain joins TRBV15 and TRBJ1-1, with D possibly being TRBD1 (5 bases). CDR3 length: 15 amino acids. CDR1 is LNHNV and CDR2 is YYDKDF in the germline V gene (reference sequence). CDR3 loop: CATSSTGGVNTKAFF. CDR3 nucleotides: TGTGCCACCAGCTCGACGGGGGGAGTGAACACTAAAGCTTTCTTT.

Concerning this clonotype: A read error may produce the germline difference seen at one junction end. The genes are TRBV10-3 and TRBJ2-6; 16 nucleotides align to TRBD2. The CDR3 has 20 amino acids. The germline V gene has CDR1 ENHRY and CDR2 SYGVKD. The CDR3 loop reads CAISVHGTSGRDSGAKVLAF. The CDR3 nucleotides are TGTGCCATCAGTGTACATGGGACTAGCGGGAGGGACTCTGGGGCCAAGGTCCTGGCTTTC.

Worth noting for this clonotype: One end of the junction fails to match germline, which may point to a read error. The rearrangement uses TRBV4-2 and TRBJ1-5, with D perhaps TRBD1 (6 bases). There are 15 residues in the CDR3. Germline V gene lookup returns CDR1 LGHNA and CDR2 YNFKEQ. The CDR3 loop reads CASRQIGTCKQAQHF. The CDR3 DNA follows: TGTGCCAGCCGCCAGATCGGGACATGCAAGCAGGCCCAGCATTTT.

The table lists this clonotype with many counts. The chain recombines TRBV6-6 with TRBJ2-3; D is ambiguous. CDR3 length equals 14 residues. Trimming removed 2 bases from V and 6 bases from J, with 12 bases in between. Germline CDR1 reads MNHNY; CDR2 reads SVGAGI (reference sequence). In DNA, the CDR3 is TGTGCCAGCAGTTACAGCCTCCTCGGGGATACGCAGTATTTT. This translates into CASSYSLLGDTQYF.

The genes are TRBV5-4 and TRBJ2-3; TRBD2 is a possible D gene (7 bases). V was clipped by 0 bases and J by 3 bases, with 23 bases between them. CDR3 length equals 19 residues. Germline V lookup: CDR1 SGHNT, CDR2 YYREEE (reference sequence). CDR3 residues: CASSLAFTVRGRGTDTQYF. The CDR3 DNA reads TGTGCCAGCAGCTTGGCGTTTACGGTTAGGGGGAGGGGGACAGATACGCAGTATTTT.

The rearrangement joins TRBV20-1 to TRBJ2-4; 9 bases align to TRBD2. Germline V gives CDR1 DFQATT, CDR2 SNEGSKA (reference sequence). The ends lost 3 bases at V and 0 bases at J; junction bases unmatched: 6. The CDR3 runs 16 residues. The chain's CDR3 is CSASEGLAGAKNIQYF. For the CDR3, the DNA is TGCAGTGCTAGCGAGGGACTAGCAGGAGCCAAAAACATTCAGTACTTC.

The J gene is TRBJ1-2, the V gene TRBV12-3 or TRBV12-4; D may be TRBD1 (5 bases). The CDR3 sequence is 15 residues long. The CDR3 DNA is TGTGTCAGTAGTTTGAACCGACAGTCACTCTATGGCTACACCTTC. It translates to CVSSLNRQSLYGYTF.

With regard to this clonotype: The germline gene is not matched at one end of the junction; a read error may be the cause. This sequence joins TRBV6-1 and TRBJ2-1; D may match TRBD1 or TRBD2 (7 bases each). The CDR3 extends over 15 amino acids. Germline CDR1 reads MNHNS; CDR2 reads SASEGT. The CDR3 loop reads CASSATSARGNEHFF. CDR3 in DNA: TGTGCCAGCAGTGCAACTAGCGCCAGGGGGAATGAGCATTTCTTC.

With regard to this clonotype: The conserved final phenylalanine or tryptophan is absent from the CDR3, which likely points to a read error. The rearrangement links TRBV7-8 to TRBJ2-7; D uncertain. The CDR3 consists of 12 residues. V lost 5 bases and J 2 bases, leaving 7 bases between the germline ends. Per the germline V gene, CDR1 is SGHVS and CDR2 is FQNEAQ. CDR3 bases: TGTGCCAGCAGCCTCTCTACCTACGAGCAGTACTCC. Protein product: CASSLSTYEQYS.

CDR3 bases: TGCAACGTAGGGATGTCGAGCGAAGCTTTCTTT. It specifies CNVGMSSEAFF. The chain uses TRBV29-1 and TRBJ1-1, with D unresolved. Germline lookup yields CDR1 SQVTM and CDR2 ANQGSEA. CDR3 size: 11 residues.

This clonotype occurred a few times. The chain combines TRBV4-1 with TRBJ1-6; 7 bases align to TRBD1. The CDR3 sequence is 13 residues long. CDR1 is MGHRA, CDR2 YSYEKL, per germline. Losses at the gene ends were 4 bases for V and 8 bases for J; bases not matched to a gene: 2. The CDR3 spells CASSPDRDSPLHF. CDR3 DNA: TGCGCCAGCAGCCCCGACAGGGATTCACCCCTCCACTTT.

The chain carries TRBV14 and TRBJ2-1; 11 positions match TRBD2. The CDR3 consists of 17 residues. V was clipped by 9 bases and J by 9 bases; unmatched bases: 19. Germline lookup yields CDR1 SGHDN and CDR2 FVKESK. CDR3 region: CASNQDLGSGRASEQFF. CDR3 sequence (DNA): TGTGCCAGTAACCAAGATTTAGGTAGCGGGAGGGCCAGTGAGCAGTTCTTC.

The count of this clonotype is one. Just one base apart from a much larger clone, this may be a read error. The gene calls are TRBV5-6 and TRBJ2-5; no definite D call. Germline V lookup: CDR1 SGHDT, CDR2 YYEEEE. This CDR3 contains 13 residues. The CDR3 spells CASSLGRQETQCF. The CDR3 DNA is TGTGCCAGCAGCTTGGGTAGGCAGGAGACCCAGTGCTTC. Complete variable domain (other parts from reference TRBV5-6 and TRBJ2-5): DAGVTQSPTHLIKTRGQQVTLRCSPKSGHDTVSWYQQALGQGPQFIFQYYEEEERQRGNFPDRFSGHQFPNYSSELNVNALLLGDSALYLCASSLGRQETQCFGPGTRLLVL.

Details on this clonotype: The conserved closing phenylalanine or tryptophan is absent in this CDR3, likely reflecting a read error. The chain uses TRBV6-5 and TRBJ1-1; D not resolved. This CDR3 spans 15 amino acids. In germline, CDR1 is MNHEY, CDR2 SVGAGI. Trimming cost V 5 bases and J 5 bases, with 18 bases left between them. The CDR3 DNA follows: TGTGCCAGCAGTCAGACTGCCATAGGTGAAACTGAAGCTTTCTAT. Translated, it gives CASSQTAIGETEAFY.

The chain links TRBV6-6 to TRBJ2-1, with 8 bases fitting TRBD2. The CDR3 is 14 residues long. Germline loops: CDR1 MNHNY, CDR2 SVGAGI (reference sequence). The V gene end was trimmed by 4 bases and the J gene end by 13 bases; junction bases not matched to a gene: 12. CDR3 DNA sequence: TGTGCCAGCAGTTCAGAGCGGGAGTACAAAGACCAGTTCTTC. As protein: CASSSEREYKDQFF.

This chain joins TRBV29-1 and TRBJ2-7; a weak D match, TRBD2 (6 bases). The V gene's germline CDR1 is SQVTM and CDR2 ANQGSEA. This CDR3 contains 12 residues. The CDR3 DNA reads TGCAGTGTGGTGCTCAACGGAGGGGAGCAGTACTTC. It codes for CSVVLNGGEQYF.

The chain is built from TRBV16 and TRBJ1-5; D is unclear. The tail of the sequence fits TRBJ2-3 better, so the J call may be wrong. CDR3 length: 15 amino acids. Per germline, CDR1 KGHSY and CDR2 FQNENV. CDR3 region: CASSQIYALNQPQYF. The CDR3 DNA sequence: TGTGCCAGCAGCCAAATCTACGCCTTAAACCAGCCCCAGTATTTT.

In its sample, this clonotype was seen a few times. Just one base apart from a much larger clone, this may be a read error. The chain employs TRBV5-5 and TRBJ2-2; D is uncertain. Trimming shortened V by 4 bases and J by 6 bases, and 13 bases separated the two germline ends. The CDR3 has 14 amino acids. Germline CDR1 and CDR2: SGHKS and YYEKEE (reference sequence). The chain's CDR3 is CASSGIFLAGELFF. In nucleotides, the CDR3 is TGTGCCAGCAGCGGGATTTTTTTGGCCGGGGAGCTGTTTTTT.

As for this clonotype: One junction end does not reproduce the germline sequence, and a read error may be involved. The chain carries TRBV28 and TRBJ2-5; TRBD2 agrees at 12 bases. The CDR3 runs to 13 residues. Per germline, CDR1 MDHEN and CDR2 SYDVKM. The CDR3 sequence is CDSRLGTSGLQYF. CDR3 nucleotide sequence: TGTGACAGCAGATTAGGGACTAGCGGGTTACAGTACTTC.